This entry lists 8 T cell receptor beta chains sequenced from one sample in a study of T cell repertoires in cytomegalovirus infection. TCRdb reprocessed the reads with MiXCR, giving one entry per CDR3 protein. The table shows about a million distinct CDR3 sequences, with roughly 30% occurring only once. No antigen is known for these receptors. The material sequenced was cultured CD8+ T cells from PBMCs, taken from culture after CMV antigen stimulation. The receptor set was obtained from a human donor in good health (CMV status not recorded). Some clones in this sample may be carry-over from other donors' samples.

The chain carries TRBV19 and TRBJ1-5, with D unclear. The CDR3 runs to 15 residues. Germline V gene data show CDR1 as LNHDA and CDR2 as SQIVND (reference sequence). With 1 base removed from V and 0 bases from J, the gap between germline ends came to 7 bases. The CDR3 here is CASSIVGYSNQPQHF. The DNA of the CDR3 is TGTGCCAGTAGTATAGTCGGTTATAGCAATCAGCCCCAGCATTTT.

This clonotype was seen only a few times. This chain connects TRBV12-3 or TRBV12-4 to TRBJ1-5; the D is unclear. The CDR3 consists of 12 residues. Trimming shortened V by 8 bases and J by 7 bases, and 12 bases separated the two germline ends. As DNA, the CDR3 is TGTGCCAGCGTAGCCTGGGGACAGCCCCAGCATTTT. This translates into CASVAWGQPQHF.

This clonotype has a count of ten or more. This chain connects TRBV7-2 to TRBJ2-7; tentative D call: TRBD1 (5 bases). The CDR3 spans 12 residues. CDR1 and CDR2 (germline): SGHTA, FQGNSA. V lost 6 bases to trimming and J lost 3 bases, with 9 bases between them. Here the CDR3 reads CASSFQGYEQYF. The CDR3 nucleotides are TGTGCCAGCAGTTTCCAGGGCTACGAGCAGTACTTC.

The CDR3 here is CASSLSGTPTTGELFF. The CDR3 nucleotides are TGTGCCAGCAGTTTATCCGGGACTCCTACCACCGGGGAGCTGTTTTTT. The chain has TRBV27 and TRBJ2-2; TRBD2 is a possible D gene (6 bases). In germline, CDR1 is MNHEY, CDR2 SMNVEV (reference sequence). Trimming pared 0 bases from V and 4 bases from J, leaving 12 bases between. This CDR3 has 16 residues.

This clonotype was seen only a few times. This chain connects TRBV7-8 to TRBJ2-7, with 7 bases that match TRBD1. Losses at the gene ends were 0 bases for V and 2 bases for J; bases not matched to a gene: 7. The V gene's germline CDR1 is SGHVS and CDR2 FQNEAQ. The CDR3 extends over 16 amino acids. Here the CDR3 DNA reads TGTGCCAGCAGCTTAGCGGGGACAGTCTCTCCCTACGAGCAGTACTTC. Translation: CASSLAGTVSPYEQYF.

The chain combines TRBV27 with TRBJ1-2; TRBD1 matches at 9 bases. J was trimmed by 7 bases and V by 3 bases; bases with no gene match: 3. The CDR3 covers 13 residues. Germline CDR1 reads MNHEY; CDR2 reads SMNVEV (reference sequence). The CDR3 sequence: CASSFGDRVGYTF. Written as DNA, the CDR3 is TGTGCCAGCAGTTTTGGGGACAGGGTTGGCTACACCTTC.

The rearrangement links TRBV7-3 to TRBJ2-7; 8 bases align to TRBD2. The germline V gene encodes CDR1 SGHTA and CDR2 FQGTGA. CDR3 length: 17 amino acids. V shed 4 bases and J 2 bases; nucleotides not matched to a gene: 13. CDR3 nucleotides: TGTGCCAGCAGCTCCCGGGGGTTGCGGGGGGAAACCTACGAGCAGTACGTC. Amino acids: CASSSRGLRGETYEQYV.

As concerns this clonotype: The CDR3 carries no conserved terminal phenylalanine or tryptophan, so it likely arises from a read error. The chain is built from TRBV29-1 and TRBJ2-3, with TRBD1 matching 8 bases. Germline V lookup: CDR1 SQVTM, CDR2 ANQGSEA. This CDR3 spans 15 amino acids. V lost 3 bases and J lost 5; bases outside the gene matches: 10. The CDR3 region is CSVDTGAGGEDTQYL. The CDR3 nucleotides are TGCAGCGTTGACACAGGGGCAGGGGGCGAAGATACGCAGTATCTT.